These T cell receptor beta chains were read from a single sample in a study of blood T cells in healthy people across ages. TCRdb reanalysed the 5' RACE reads using MiXCR and keeps one entry per CDR3 protein. The data show about a million distinct CDR3 sequences, 45% to 50% seen once. Specimen: blood. The source is a man in his thirties or forties in good health. The CDR3 runs from the conserved cysteine through the conserved F or W. The D gene is left open where the match is weak. Not every row has a clone size; where given, it reads once, few, many or a size class.

clone size: few
D gene: TRBD2
V gene: TRBV4-1
J gene: TRBJ2-3
CDR3 protein: CASNGGAFSDTQYF
CDR3 DNA: TGCGCCAGCAACGGGGGGGCCTTCTCAGATACGCAGTATTTT

clone size: few
D gene: TRBD1
V gene: TRBV20-1
J gene: TRBJ1-2
CDR3 protein: CSARDGQASYGYTF
CDR3 DNA: TGCAGTGCTAGGGACGGACAGGCCTCCTATGGCTACACCTTC

clone size: few
D gene: TRBD1
V gene: TRBV13
J gene: TRBJ1-1
CDR3 protein: CASSLGQSRGQNTEAFF
CDR3 DNA: TGTGCCAGCAGCTTAGGACAATCCAGGGGGCAAAACACTGAAGCTTTCTTT

clone size: .
D gene: TRBD2
V gene: TRBV3-1
J gene: TRBJ2-7
CDR3 protein: CASSTERGLYEQYF
CDR3 DNA: TGTGCCAGCAGTACCGAGCGGGGGCTTTACGAGCAGTACTTC

clone size: .
D gene: TRBD1
V gene: TRBV7-9
J gene: TRBJ2-2
CDR3 protein: CASSVDRELGELFF
CDR3 DNA: TGTGCCAGCAGCGTCGACAGGGAACTCGGGGAGCTGTTTTTT

clone size: .
D gene: TRBD1
V gene: TRBV6-1
J gene: TRBJ1-5
CDR3 protein: CASLQGVSNQPQHF
CDR3 DNA: TGTGCCAGCTTACAGGGGGTGAGCAATCAGCCCCAGCATTTT

clone size: few
D gene: TRBD2
V gene: TRBV5-1
J gene: TRBJ2-1
CDR3 protein: CASSGISGGARNNEQFF
CDR3 DNA: TGCGCCAGCAGCGGAATTAGCGGGGGGGCGAGAAACAATGAGCAGTTCTTC

clone size: many
D gene: .
V gene: TRBV7-2
J gene: TRBJ2-7
CDR3 protein: CASSFGGGIYEQYF
CDR3 DNA: TGTGCCAGCAGTTTTGGTGGGGGGATTTACGAGCAGTACTTC

clone size: few
D gene: TRBD2
V gene: TRBV20-1
J gene: TRBJ2-5
CDR3 protein: CSAVTSGKETQYF
CDR3 DNA: TGCAGTGCTGTCACTAGCGGGAAAGAGACCCAGTACTTC

clone size: .
D gene: .
V gene: TRBV20-1
J gene: TRBJ1-2
CDR3 protein: CSVSKGPDYGYTF
CDR3 DNA: TGCAGTGTGTCTAAAGGCCCTGACTATGGCTACACCTTC

clone size: .
D gene: .
V gene: TRBV20-1
J gene: TRBJ1-4
CDR3 protein: CSAQGSNEKLFF
CDR3 DNA: TGCAGTGCCCAGGGATCTAATGAAAAACTGTTTTTT

clone size: .
D gene: .
V gene: TRBV20-1
J gene: TRBJ1-1
CDR3 protein: CSARPLSTGTLNTEAFF
CDR3 DNA: TGCAGTGCTAGACCTCTATCGACCGGGACATTGAACACTGAAGCTTTCTTT

clone size: .
D gene: .
V gene: TRBV2
J gene: TRBJ2-1
CDR3 protein: CATQRYPDNGGADNEQFF
CDR3 DNA: TGTGCCACTCAACGCTACCCGGACAATGGAGGAGCTGATAATGAGCAGTTCTTC

clone size: .
D gene: .
V gene: TRBV5-1
J gene: TRBJ2-3
CDR3 protein: CASSLEGNPADTQYF
CDR3 DNA: TGCGCCAGCAGCTTGGAGGGCAATCCCGCAGATACGCAGTATTTT

clone size: .
D gene: TRBD2
V gene: TRBV29-1
J gene: TRBJ2-1
CDR3 protein: CSAAGTTRGNEQFF
CDR3 DNA: TGCAGCGCCGCGGGGACTACCCGAGGAAATGAGCAGTTCTTC

clone size: .
D gene: TRBD2
V gene: TRBV7-2
J gene: TRBJ2-2
CDR3 protein: CASSSLAGGPGELFF
CDR3 DNA: TGTGCCAGCAGCTCACTAGCGGGGGGGCCCGGGGAGCTGTTTTTT

clone size: .
D gene: .
V gene: TRBV13
J gene: TRBJ2-7
CDR3 protein: CASSLGSGASYEQYF
CDR3 DNA: TGTGCCAGCAGCTTAGGATCAGGGGCTTCCTACGAGCAGTACTTC

clone size: .
D gene: TRBD2
V gene: TRBV10-3
J gene: TRBJ2-1
CDR3 protein: CAISELAGEAAFF
CDR3 DNA: TGTGCCATCAGTGAGCTAGCGGGGGAAGCGGCGTTCTTC

clone size: .
D gene: .
V gene: TRBV4-1
J gene: TRBJ1-1
CDR3 protein: CASSQDSSMGEAFF
CDR3 DNA: TGCGCCAGCAGCCAAGATTCCTCGATGGGGGAAGCTTTCTTT

clone size: many
D gene: .
V gene: TRBV27
J gene: TRBJ2-3
CDR3 protein: CASSLLGDTQYF
CDR3 DNA: TGTGCCAGCAGTTTATTAGGAGATACGCAGTATTTT

clone size: .
D gene: TRBD2
V gene: TRBV4-2
J gene: TRBJ2-4
CDR3 protein: CASSQDGAGGSIAKNIQYF
CDR3 DNA: TGTGCCAGCAGCCAAGATGGGGCCGGGGGGTCCATAGCCAAAAACATTCAGTACTTC

clone size: few
D gene: TRBD2
V gene: TRBV29-1
J gene: TRBJ2-3
CDR3 protein: CSVRGRTDTQYF
CDR3 DNA: TGCAGCGTCCGCGGGAGGACGGATACGCAGTATTTT

clone size: .
D gene: TRBD1
V gene: TRBV2
J gene: TRBJ1-4
CDR3 protein: CASSKGQYNEKLFF
CDR3 DNA: TGTGCCAGCAGCAAGGGACAGTATAATGAAAAACTGTTTTTT

clone size: .
D gene: .
V gene: TRBV12-3/TRBV12-4
J gene: TRBJ1-2
CDR3 protein: CASSLGTPNYGYTF
CDR3 DNA: TGTGCCAGCAGTTTAGGGACCCCTAACTATGGCTACACCTTC

clone size: few
D gene: TRBD2
V gene: TRBV11-2
J gene: TRBJ2-1
CDR3 protein: CASSYLADEQFF
CDR3 DNA: TGTGCCAGCAGCTACCTAGCGGATGAGCAGTTCTTC

clone size: .
D gene: .
V gene: TRBV4-2
J gene: TRBJ2-3
CDR3 protein: CASSQLSGSTDTQYF
CDR3 DNA: TGTGCCAGCAGCCAATTATCAGGATCAACAGATACGCAGTATTTT

clone size: .
D gene: .
V gene: TRBV2
J gene: TRBJ2-1
CDR3 protein: CASRASYNEQFF
CDR3 DNA: TGTGCCAGCAGGGCCTCGTACAATGAGCAGTTCTTC

clone size: .
D gene: TRBD1
V gene: TRBV12-3/TRBV12-4
J gene: TRBJ2-3
CDR3 protein: CVSSLGTGRIDTQYF
CDR3 DNA: TGTGTCAGCAGTTTGGGGACAGGGAGGATAGATACGCAGTATTTT

clone size: .
D gene: .
V gene: TRBV3-1
J gene: TRBJ1-2
CDR3 protein: CASRHGGHGYTF
CDR3 DNA: TGTGCCAGTCGACATGGTGGGCATGGCTACACCTTC

clone size: .
D gene: .
V gene: TRBV3-1
J gene: TRBJ2-4
CDR3 protein: CASSRRDLAKNIQYF
CDR3 DNA: TGTGCCAGCTCGCGGAGGGATTTAGCCAAAAACATTCAGTACTTC

clone size: few
D gene: TRBD1
V gene: TRBV7-3
J gene: TRBJ2-3
CDR3 protein: CASSPGQGFSTDTQYF
CDR3 DNA: TGTGCCAGCAGCCCGGGACAGGGGTTCAGCACAGATACGCAGTATTTT

clone size: few
D gene: .
V gene: TRBV6-5
J gene: TRBJ2-1
CDR3 protein: CASPPPASYNEQFF
CDR3 DNA: TGTGCCAGCCCCCCGCCAGCCTCCTACAATGAGCAGTTCTTC

clone size: few
D gene: .
V gene: TRBV12-3/TRBV12-4
J gene: TRBJ1-5
CDR3 protein: CASSVGVGNQPQHF
CDR3 DNA: TGTGCCAGCAGTGTAGGGGTCGGCAATCAGCCCCAGCATTTT

clone size: few
D gene: .
V gene: TRBV12-3/TRBV12-4
J gene: TRBJ2-5
CDR3 protein: CASRSPVGETQYF
CDR3 DNA: TGTGCCAGCAGGTCCCCAGTAGGAGAGACCCAGTACTTC

clone size: many
D gene: TRBD2
V gene: TRBV11-3
J gene: TRBJ2-2
CDR3 protein: CASSLAGGPTGELFF
CDR3 DNA: TGTGCCAGCAGCTTAGCGGGGGGGCCTACCGGGGAGCTGTTTTTT

clone size: few
D gene: .
V gene: TRBV7-2
J gene: TRBJ2-5
CDR3 protein: CASGERGGRGQETQYF
CDR3 DNA: TGTGCCAGCGGGGAAAGGGGGGGCAGGGGACAAGAGACCCAGTACTTC

clone size: few
D gene: .
V gene: TRBV4-2
J gene: TRBJ2-5
CDR3 protein: CASSQVDTRVAQETQYF
CDR3 DNA: TGTGCCAGCAGCCAAGTCGACACAAGGGTCGCACAAGAGACCCAGTACTTC

clone size: .
D gene: TRBD1
V gene: TRBV28
J gene: TRBJ1-2
CDR3 protein: CASSFGQGTIYGYTF
CDR3 DNA: TGTGCCAGCAGCTTCGGACAGGGGACTATTTATGGCTACACCTTC

clone size: .
D gene: .
V gene: TRBV13
J gene: TRBJ2-3
CDR3 protein: CASSFRVLADTQYF
CDR3 DNA: TGTGCCAGCAGCTTCAGGGTACTCGCAGATACGCAGTATTTT

clone size: .
D gene: .
V gene: TRBV10-3
J gene: TRBJ2-4
CDR3 protein: CAISEFGRAKNIQYF
CDR3 DNA: TGTGCCATCAGTGAGTTCGGCAGAGCCAAAAACATTCAGTACTTC

clone size: few
D gene: .
V gene: TRBV9
J gene: TRBJ1-2
CDR3 protein: CASSVDRSKEEYGYTF
CDR3 DNA: TGTGCCAGCAGCGTAGATCGATCTAAGGAGGAATATGGCTACACCTTC